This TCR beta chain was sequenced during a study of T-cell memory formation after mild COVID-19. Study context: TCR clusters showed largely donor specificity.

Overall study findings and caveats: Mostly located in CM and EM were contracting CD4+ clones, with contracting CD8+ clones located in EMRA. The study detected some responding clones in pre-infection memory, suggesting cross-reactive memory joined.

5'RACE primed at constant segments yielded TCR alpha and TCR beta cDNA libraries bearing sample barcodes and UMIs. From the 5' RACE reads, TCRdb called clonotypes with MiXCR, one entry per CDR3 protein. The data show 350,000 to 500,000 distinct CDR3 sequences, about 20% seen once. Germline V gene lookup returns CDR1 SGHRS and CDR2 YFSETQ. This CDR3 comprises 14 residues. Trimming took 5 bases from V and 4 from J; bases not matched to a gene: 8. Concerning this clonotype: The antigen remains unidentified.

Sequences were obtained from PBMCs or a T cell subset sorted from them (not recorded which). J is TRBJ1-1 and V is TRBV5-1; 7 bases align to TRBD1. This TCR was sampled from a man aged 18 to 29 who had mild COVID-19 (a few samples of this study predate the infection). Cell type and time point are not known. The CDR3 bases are TGCGCCAGCAGTTCCCGACAGGGATTCACTGAAGCTTTCTTT. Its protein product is CASSSRQGFTEAFF.